This TCR beta chain derives from a study of T cells expressing NK-cell markers. TCRdb reprocessed the 5' RACE reads and stores each CDR3 protein as one record, lacking DNA. This table lists some 600,000 distinct CDR3 sequences. The study's findings and limits: Top CD8+ clonotypes included the dominant CD3+CD56+NKG2C+ clonotypes in several donors.

On this clonotype itself: Antigen unknown.

The source is a man between 18 and 29 years old in good health. Source material: blood T cells: a sorted CD56 or NKG2C T cell subset, CD4+ or CD8+ T cells, or bulk PBMC T cells (not recorded which).

The CDR3 loop reads CASTTGQNYGYTF. The chain combines TRBV6-6 with TRBJ1-2. Germline lookup yields CDR1 MNHNY and CDR2 SVGAGI (reference sequence). The CDR3 spans 13 residues.